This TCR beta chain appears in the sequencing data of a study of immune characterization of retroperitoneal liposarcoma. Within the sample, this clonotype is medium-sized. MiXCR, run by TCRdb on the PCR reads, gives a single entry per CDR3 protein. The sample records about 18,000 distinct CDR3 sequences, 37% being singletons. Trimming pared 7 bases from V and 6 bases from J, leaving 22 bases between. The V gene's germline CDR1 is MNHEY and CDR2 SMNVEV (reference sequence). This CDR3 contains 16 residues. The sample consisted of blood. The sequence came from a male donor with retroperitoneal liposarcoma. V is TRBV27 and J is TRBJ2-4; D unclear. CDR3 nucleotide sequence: TGTGCCAGCAACTTACTGGCGGATCAGAACCCAAACATTCAGTACTTC. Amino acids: CASNLLADQNPNIQYF.